The 10 T cell receptor delta chains reported below all come from one sample, sequenced in a study of Vδ1+ human thymocytes. Study findings and constraints: Thymic TRG and TRD repertoires appeared highly polyclonal, with Gaussian CDR3 length distributions.

Extracted RNA was reverse transcribed into cDNA. Multiplex PCR used pooled V-gene forward primers and a constant-region reverse primer to amplify CDR3s. TCRdb redid clone calling on the multiplex PCR reads using CATT. This sample has about 25,000 delta-chain clones, with roughly 29% found just once. Which antigens these TCRs recognize remains unknown. Sequencing was carried out using Vdelta1+ gamma-delta thymocytes from the thymus. Subset in this sample: FACS-sorted CD3+ TCRalphabeta- TCRVdelta1+ TCRVdelta2- thymocytes. These receptors were collected from a boy younger than two who had congenital heart surgery.

With respect to this clone: A much bigger clone sits one base away, suggesting this may be a read error. The sample contains more than one DNA sequence encoding this CDR3. This chain joins TRDV1 and TRDJ1; D is perhaps TRDD3 (6 bases). Germline assignment: CDR1 TSWWSYY and CDR2 QGS. The CDR3 loop spans 16 amino acids. The CDR3 nucleotides are TGTGCCCTTGGGGAACGGAATAGGTTGGGGGCAGATAAACTCATCTTT. The encoded protein is CALGERNRLGADKLIF.

This clone came up a few times. The chain has TRDV1 and TRDJ1; unclear D gene. This CDR3 spans 17 amino acids. Per the germline V gene, CDR1 is TSWWSYY and CDR2 is QGS. Between the trimmed V and J ends, which lost 3 bases and 2 bases, there was a span of 19 bases. CDR3 amino acids: CALGEPFSIPGTDKLIF. The CDR3 DNA follows: TGTGCTCTTGGGGAGCCGTTTTCCATACCGGGTACCGATAAACTCATCTTT.

The chain has TRDV1 and TRDJ1, with 9 bases fitting TRDD3. The CDR3 is made up of 23 amino acids. Germline CDR1 and CDR2: TSWWSYY and QGS. Trimming removed 7 bases from V and 1 base from J; junction bases left unmatched: 31. The CDR3 spells CALAVCRRAPVPGDTSITDKLIF. The CDR3 DNA is TGTGCTCTTGCGGTTTGCCGGAGAGCTCCGGTACCGGGGGATACCAGTATCACCGATAAACTCATCTTT.

About this clone: The junction differs from germline at one of its ends, possibly a read error. Other nucleotide sequences from this sample produce the same CDR3. J is TRDJ1 and V is TRDV1, with 10 nucleotides matching TRDD3. The CDR3 covers 20 residues. Germline values: CDR1 TSWWSYY, CDR2 QGS. CDR3: CALGERLERGIRRRPDKLIF. CDR3 coding DNA: TGTGCTCTTGGGGAAAGGTTGGAAAGGGGGATACGGAGGCGGCCCGATAAGCTCATCTTT.

This clone was recorded a few times. This rearrangement joins TRDV1 to TRDJ1, with unresolved D. The CDR3 runs 16 residues. Trimming shortened V by 1 base and J by 1 base, and 13 bases separated the two germline ends. Germline V gives CDR1 TSWWSYY, CDR2 QGS. CDR3 DNA: TGTGCTCTTGGGGAACGTCGAGGGTGGTTCACCGATAAACTCATCTTT. This translates into CALGERRGWFTDKLIF.

The chain links TRDV1 to TRDJ1, with D perhaps matching TRDD3 (6 bases). Germline CDR1 and CDR2: TSWWSYY and QGS. Trimming cost V 2 bases and J 2 bases, with 24 bases left between them. The CDR3 consists of 19 residues. CDR3 in amino acids: CALGETTLYPWGATDKLIF. CDR3 nucleotide sequence: TGTGCTCTTGGGGAAACCACCCTCTACCCTTGGGGGGCTACCGATAAACTCATCTTT.

A note on this clone: A single base is all that separates this from a far larger clone, so a read error is likely. The identical CDR3 is also encoded by other nucleotide sequences in the sample. This chain links TRDV2 with TRDJ1, with TRDD3 matching 10 bases. Per the germline V gene, CDR1 is GEAIGNYY and CDR2 is EKD. The CDR3 has 18 amino acids. The J segment lost 3 bases and the V segment lost 1 base, leaving 13 bases of the junction unmatched. The DNA for the CDR3 is TGTGCCTGTGACACACCCCCTTCTGGGGGATATTCGGCCGATAAACTCATCTTT. Protein: CACDTPPSGGYSADKLIF.

This chain uses TRDV1 with TRDJ1; TRDD2 aligns across 7 bases. CDR1 is TSWWSYY and CDR2 is QGS in the germline V gene. After removal of 2 bases from V and 0 bases from J, the junction contained 15 bases not matched to a gene. The CDR3 is 19 residues long. CDR3 sequence: CALGENYLPRPMYTDKLIF. In DNA form, the CDR3 reads TGTGCTCTTGGGGAAAATTACCTTCCTCGGCCGATGTACACCGATAAACTCATCTTT.

The chain is built from TRDV1 and TRDJ1; the D gene is possibly TRDD3 (5 bases). The CDR3 totals 19 residues. The germline CDR1 and CDR2 sequences are TSWWSYY and QGS. V lost 3 bases and J 0 bases, leaving 23 bases between the germline ends. The CDR3 is CALGDISRATGTYTDKLIF. In DNA form, the CDR3 reads TGTGCTCTTGGGGACATAAGTCGGGCTACGGGGACTTACACCGATAAACTCATCTTT.

This clone came up a few times. The genes are TRDV1 and TRDJ1, with 10 bases that match TRDD3. The CDR3 runs 20 residues. The V gene's germline CDR1 is TSWWSYY and CDR2 QGS. J was trimmed by 6 bases and V by 5 bases; bases with no gene match: 24. The CDR3, as DNA: TGTGCTCTTGGGAAAACCCCCTTTCACTCAGACCATGGGGGATACTATAAACTCATCTTT. This sequence encodes CALGKTPFHSDHGGYYKLIF.